This TCR beta chain comes out of a study of blood T cell repertoires in COVID-19. Study overall: Samples taken during acute and convalescent COVID-19 were collected in the United States, Italy and Spain.

Profiling relied on immunoSEQ multiplex PCR, and the TCRdb table lists in-frame clones only, not all of them. The sample yields around 250,000 clones, about 90% seen once. Sequenced sample: peripheral blood. This TCR was recovered from a man in his sixties with acute or convalescent COVID-19.

This CDR3 reads CSVETYLGGLQGTGELFF. The CDR3 bases are TGCAGCGTTGAGACGTACCTAGGGGGCCTGCAGGGGACCGGGGAGCTGTTTTTT. The chain combines TRBV29-1 with TRBJ2-2; 7 nucleotides agree with TRBD1. Germline lookup yields CDR1 SQVTM and CDR2 ANQGSEA. The V and J ends lost 3 bases and 5 bases, in that order; junction bases with no gene match: 18. The CDR3 extends over 18 amino acids.